This T cell receptor beta chain was identified during a study of T cells in Graves' hyperthyroidism and ophthalmopathy. Exclusion of patients followed from uncontrolled infection, other autoimmune disease, pregnancy or lactation. Every diagnosis used clinical symptoms, serum thyroxine and TRAb, thyroid ultrasound and orbital computed tomography. TCR beta CDR3 region amplification was performed from RNA transcripts. TCR CDR3 underwent first-round RT-PCR with the HTBI primer set. TCRdb passed the multiplex PCR reads through MiXCR, listing each CDR3 protein once. The sample records approximately 520,000 distinct CDR3 sequences, around 20% being singletons. This clonotype was picked up many times. Its antigen is not known. Study observations and caveats: In blood, most of the thyroid clonotypes expanded above 0.001 were also present. Ophthalmopathy stood apart from stable hyperthyroidism in a 13 V-J model.

The source material was blood. The TCR originated in a man between 18 and 29 years old with Graves' hyperthyroidism.

The CDR3 sequence: CASSLTANYEQYF. In DNA, the CDR3 is TGTGCCAGCAGCTTAACGGCGAACTACGAGCAGTACTTC. The rearrangement joins TRBV7-3 to TRBJ2-7, with D unclear. The CDR3 consists of 13 residues. The V end was cut by 0 bases, the J end by 3 bases, with 6 bases between. Germline V gene data show CDR1 as SGHTA and CDR2 as FQGTGA.